This TCR beta chain originates from a study of post-analysis software for immune sequencing data. Study findings and constraints: Patients showed TRBV5-6, TRBV5-1 and TRBV20-1 among four to six TRBV segments more frequent than in controls.

The authors incorporated unique molecular identifiers into the TCR beta cDNA libraries. Via MiXCR, TCRdb re-called the PCR reads, giving one row per CDR3 protein. The repertoire includes about 760,000 distinct CDR3 sequences, roughly 27% of them detected once, and about 0.5% sits in the top ten. The germline V gene has CDR1 LGHNA and CDR2 YSLEER. The junction had 3 bases not matched to a gene; V was cut back by 0 bases and J by 2 bases. The CDR3 has 15 amino acids. This clonotype showed up just a few times. Its antigen is currently unknown. The TCR comes from a girl aged 10-17 years with multiple sclerosis. The rearrangement joins TRBV4-3 to TRBJ2-7; 8 bases line up with TRBD1. Material: blood. CDR3 sequence reads: CASSQDRGLAYEQYF. The CDR3 DNA is TGCGCCAGCAGCCAAGACAGGGGGCTAGCCTACGAGCAGTACTTC.